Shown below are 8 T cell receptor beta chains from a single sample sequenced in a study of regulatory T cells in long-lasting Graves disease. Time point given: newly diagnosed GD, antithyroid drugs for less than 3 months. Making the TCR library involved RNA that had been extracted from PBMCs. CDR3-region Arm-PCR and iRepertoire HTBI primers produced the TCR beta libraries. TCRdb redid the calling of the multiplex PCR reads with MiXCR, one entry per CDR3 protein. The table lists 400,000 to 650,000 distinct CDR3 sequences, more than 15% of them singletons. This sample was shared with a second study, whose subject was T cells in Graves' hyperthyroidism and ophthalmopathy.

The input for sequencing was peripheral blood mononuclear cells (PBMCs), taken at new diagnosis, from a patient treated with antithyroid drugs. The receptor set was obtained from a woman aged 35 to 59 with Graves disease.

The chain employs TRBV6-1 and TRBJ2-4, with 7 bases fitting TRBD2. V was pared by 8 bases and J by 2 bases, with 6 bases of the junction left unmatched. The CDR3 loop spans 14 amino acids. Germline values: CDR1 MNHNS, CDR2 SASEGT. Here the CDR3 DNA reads TGTGCCAGCGAATCGGGGGGATCCAAAAACATTCAGTACTTC. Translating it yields CASESGGSKNIQYF.

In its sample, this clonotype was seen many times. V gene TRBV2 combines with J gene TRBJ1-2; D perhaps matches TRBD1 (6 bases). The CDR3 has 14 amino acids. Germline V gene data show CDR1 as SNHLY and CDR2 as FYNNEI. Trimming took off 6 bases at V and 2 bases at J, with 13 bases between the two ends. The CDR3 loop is CASRTGGANYGYTF. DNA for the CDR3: TGTGCCAGCAGGACGGGGGGCGCGAACTATGGCTACACCTTC.

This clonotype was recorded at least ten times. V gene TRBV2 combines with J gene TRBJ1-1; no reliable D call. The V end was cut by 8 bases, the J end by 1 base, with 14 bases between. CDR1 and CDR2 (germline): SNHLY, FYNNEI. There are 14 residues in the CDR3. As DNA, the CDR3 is TGTGCCAGCTCAACAAGGCAGACGAACACTGAAGCTTTCTTT. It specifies CASSTRQTNTEAFF.

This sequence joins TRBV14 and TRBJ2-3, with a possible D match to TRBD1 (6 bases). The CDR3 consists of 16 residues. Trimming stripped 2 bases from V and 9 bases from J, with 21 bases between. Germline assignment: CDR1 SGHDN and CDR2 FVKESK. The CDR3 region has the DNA TGTGCCAGCAGCCAAAAACAGGGTGTGACGGTCGGCACGCAGTATTTT. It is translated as CASSQKQGVTVGTQYF.

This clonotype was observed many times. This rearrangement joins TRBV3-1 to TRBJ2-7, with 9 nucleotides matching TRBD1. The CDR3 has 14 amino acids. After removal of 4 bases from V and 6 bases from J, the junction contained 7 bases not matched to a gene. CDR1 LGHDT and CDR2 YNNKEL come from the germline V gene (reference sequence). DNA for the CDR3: TGTGCCAGCAGCCTTGGGACAGGGCTTCCCGAGCAGTACTTC. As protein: CASSLGTGLPEQYF.

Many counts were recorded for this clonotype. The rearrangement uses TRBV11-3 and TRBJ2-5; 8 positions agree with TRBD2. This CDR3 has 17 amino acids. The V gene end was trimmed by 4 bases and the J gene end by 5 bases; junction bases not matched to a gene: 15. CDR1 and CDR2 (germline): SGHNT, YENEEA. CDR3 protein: CASSSEAGGREGETQYF. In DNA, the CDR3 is TGTGCCAGCAGCTCAGAGGCGGGGGGCCGAGAAGGCGAGACCCAGTACTTC.

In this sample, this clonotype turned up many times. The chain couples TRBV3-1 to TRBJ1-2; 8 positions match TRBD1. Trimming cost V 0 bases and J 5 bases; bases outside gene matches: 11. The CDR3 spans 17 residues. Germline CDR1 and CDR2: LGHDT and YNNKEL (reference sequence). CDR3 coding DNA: TGTGCCAGCAGCCAAGATCAAGGGATGACAGGGGCTTATGGCTACACCTTC. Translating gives CASSQDQGMTGAYGYTF.

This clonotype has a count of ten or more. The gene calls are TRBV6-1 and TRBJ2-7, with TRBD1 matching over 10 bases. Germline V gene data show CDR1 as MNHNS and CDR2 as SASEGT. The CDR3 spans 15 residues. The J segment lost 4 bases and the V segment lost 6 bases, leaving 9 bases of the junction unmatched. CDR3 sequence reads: CASSGQGELRYEQYF. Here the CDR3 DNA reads TGTGCCAGCAGCGGACAGGGGGAACTCCGATACGAGCAGTACTTC.